This passage covers 29 T cell receptor beta chains from one sample sequenced in a study of STAT5B mutations in CD4+ large granular lymphocyte leukemia. Profiled with immunoSEQ multiplex PCR; TCRdb holds only in-frame clones, not every one. The table includes fewer than 25,000 clones, about four fifths detected once. The source material was CD4+ T cells from blood buffy coats. Every receptor here comes from a human donor in good health.

The chain employs TRBV7-3 and TRBJ2-4; D is uncertain. Germline V CDR1 and CDR2: SGHTA, FQGTGA. This CDR3 contains 16 residues. V shed 3 bases and J shed 2 bases, with 14 bases lying between them. The CDR3 DNA is TGTGCCAGCAGCTTGGTCGCGGCCTCCTCCAAAAACATTCAGTACTTC. The encoded protein is CASSLVAASSKNIQYF.

This clone was counted a single time. This sequence joins TRBV28 and TRBJ2-4; D is unclear. The CDR3 has 16 residues. V was shortened by 5 bases and J by 0 bases, with 14 bases between the two germline ends. Germline V gene lookup returns CDR1 MDHEN and CDR2 SYDVKM. The chain's CDR3 is CASSSDPGLAKNIQYF. The CDR3 nucleotides are TGTGCCAGCAGTAGCGACCCGGGCCTAGCCAAAAACATTCAGTACTTC.

The CDR3 nucleotides are TGCAGCGCTAAACCCCTACAGGGCCCGGGGAATGAGCAGTTCTTC. Protein: CSAKPLQGPGNEQFF. The J gene is TRBJ2-1, the V gene TRBV29-1, with D possibly matching TRBD1 (6 bases). Trimming stripped 7 bases from V and 7 bases from J, with 23 bases between. There are 15 residues in the CDR3. The germline CDR1 and CDR2 sequences are SQVTM and ANQGSEA.

This clone was seen a single time. The chain has TRBV28 and TRBJ1-5, with no clear D. The V end was cut by 0 bases, the J end by 1 base, with 7 bases between. The CDR3 loop spans 15 amino acids. Per the germline V gene, CDR1 is MDHEN and CDR2 is SYDVKM. CDR3 residues: CASSLWVPSNQPQHF. CDR3 coding DNA: TGTGCCAGCAGTTTATGGGTCCCCAGCAATCAGCCCCAGCATTTT.

This clone was observed a few times. The chain links TRBV10-3 to TRBJ2-7; D is unclear. This CDR3 contains 13 residues. Per germline, CDR1 ENHRY and CDR2 SYGVKD. V was pared by 8 bases and J by 5 bases, with 16 bases between. The CDR3 sequence is CAIRSPFSHEQYF. CDR3 coding DNA: TGTGCCATCCGGTCCCCTTTCTCACACGAGCAGTACTTC.

This chain joins TRBV9 and TRBJ1-3; the D is unclear. Trimming removed 2 bases at V and 1 base at J, with 13 bases between. The CDR3 runs to 16 residues. In germline, CDR1 is SGDLS, CDR2 YYNGEE. This chain's CDR3 is CASSVVPWWSGNTIYF. In nucleotides, the CDR3 is TGTGCCAGCAGCGTCGTACCGTGGTGGTCTGGAAACACCATATATTTT.

The chain links TRBV10-1 to TRBJ2-2; D ambiguous. V lost 10 bases and J lost 1, with 19 bases in between. This CDR3 spans 16 amino acids. Germline assignment: CDR1 WNHNN and CDR2 SYGVQD (reference sequence). CDR3 sequence reads: CATPWPAFLNTGELFF. The CDR3 DNA follows: TGCGCCACCCCATGGCCCGCGTTTCTGAACACCGGGGAGCTGTTTTTT.

This clone was found a few times. The J gene is TRBJ2-6, the V gene TRBV30; no definite D call. Germline assignment: CDR1 GTSNPN and CDR2 SVGIG (reference sequence). V was trimmed by 6 bases and J by 3 bases, leaving 3 bases between them. The CDR3 totals 11 residues. CDR3 loop: CACGGANVLTF. The CDR3 coding sequence is TGTGCCTGTGGTGGGGCCAACGTCCTGACTTTC.

This chain uses TRBV7-6 with TRBJ2-3; TRBD2 matches at 12 bases. The ends lost 5 bases at V and 0 bases at J; junction bases unmatched: 6. Germline CDR1 reads SGHVS; CDR2 reads FNYEAQ. CDR3 length: 17 residues. Here the CDR3 reads CASSPRLAGESTDTQYF. The CDR3 DNA follows: TGTGCCAGCAGCCCAAGACTAGCGGGAGAGAGCACAGATACGCAGTATTTT.

This sequence joins TRBV25-1 and TRBJ2-3; 7 nucleotides line up with TRBD1. The trim removed 4 bases at V and 3 bases at J, leaving 4 bases unmatched. Germline V gene data show CDR1 as MGHDK and CDR2 as SYGVNS. The CDR3 loop spans 14 amino acids. DNA of the CDR3: TGTGCCAGCAGTGCCAGGGACAGAACAGATACGCAGTATTTT. The encoded protein is CASSARDRTDTQYF.

This clone appeared a few times. V and J are TRBV19 and TRBJ1-5, with TRBD1 matching 10 bases. Germline values: CDR1 LNHDA, CDR2 SQIVND (reference sequence). Trimming removed 5 bases from V and 9 bases from J; junction bases left unmatched: 7. The CDR3 is 14 amino acids. CDR3 DNA sequence: TGTGCCAGTAGTCCCGGGACAGGGGCTAGGCCCCAGCATTTT. It specifies CASSPGTGARPQHF. Full variable domain (missing parts from reference TRBV19 and TRBJ1-5): DGGITQSPKYLFRKEGQNVTLSCEQNLNHDAMYWYRQDPGQGLRLIYYSQIVNDFQKGDIAEGYSVSREKKESFPLTVTSAQKNPTAFYLCASSPGTGARPQHFGDGTRLSIL.

This chain uses TRBV9 with TRBJ1-5; weak D call: TRBD1 (5 bases). The CDR3 consists of 14 residues. The germline V and J ends were trimmed by 4 bases and 6 bases, with 14 bases remaining between them. Germline V gene lookup returns CDR1 SGDLS and CDR2 YYNGEE. The CDR3 DNA sequence: TGTGCCAGCAGCCCGGGGCAGGGTTTTCAGCCCCAGCATTTT. Its translation is CASSPGQGFQPQHF.

The chain employs TRBV2 and TRBJ1-2, with TRBD1 identical over 9 bases. This CDR3 region has 16 residues. Unmatched junction bases numbered 14, after V lost 6 bases and J lost 6 bases. The germline V gene encodes CDR1 SNHLY and CDR2 FYNNEI. The CDR3 DNA sequence: TGTGCCAGCAGCGGACAGGGGCCTAATTTTCGGGATGGCTACACCTTC. This encodes CASSGQGPNFRDGYTF. The whole variable domain, remainder taken from reference TRBV2 and TRBJ1-2, is EPEVTQTPSHQVTQMGQEVILRCVPISNHLYFYWYRQILGQKVEFLVSFYNNEISEKSEIFDDQFSVERPDGSNFTLKIRSTKLEDSAMYFCASSGQGPNFRDGYTFGSGTRLTVV.

The chain couples TRBV28 to TRBJ1-2, with TRBD1 identical over 9 bases. The CDR3 is made up of 12 amino acids. The V gene end was trimmed by 10 bases and the J gene end by 8 bases; junction bases not matched to a gene: 8. CDR1 MDHEN and CDR2 SYDVKM come from the germline V gene. The CDR3 bases are TGTGCCACGGAGGGACAGGGCTCCGGCTACACCTTC. Protein product: CATEGQGSGYTF.

The chain joins TRBV5-4 to TRBJ2-1; 8 nucleotides align to TRBD2. The CDR3 loop spans 16 amino acids. V gave up 4 bases and J gave up 7 bases; unmatched junction bases: 13. Germline CDR1 reads SGHNT; CDR2 reads YYREEE (reference sequence). The CDR3 reads CASSPGGADLRNEQFF. The CDR3 nucleotides are TGTGCCAGCAGCCCGGGGGGGGCGGACCTTAGGAATGAGCAGTTCTTC.

The chain uses TRBV4-1 and TRBJ2-1; TRBD2 agrees at 9 bases. Germline loops: CDR1 MGHRA, CDR2 YSYEKL. The CDR3 extends over 16 amino acids. Trimming at V came to 1 base and at J to 2 bases, leaving 3 bases not matched to a gene. The CDR3 reads CASSQVAGGPYNEQFF. CDR3 nucleotide sequence: TGCGCCAGCAGCCAAGTCGCGGGAGGGCCCTACAATGAGCAGTTCTTC.

The chain is built from TRBV13 and TRBJ2-1; the D is unclear. The ends were cut back, 5 bases at V and 5 bases at J, with 7 bases in the middle. CDR1 and CDR2 from the germline V gene are PRHDT and FYEKMQ (reference sequence). This CDR3 has 12 amino acids. The chain's CDR3 is CASSQRDNEQFF. In DNA, the CDR3 is TGTGCCAGCAGCCAGAGAGACAATGAGCAGTTCTTC.

The rearrangement joins TRBV29-1 to TRBJ2-3, with D tentatively TRBD2 (5 bases). The germline gives CDR1 SQVTM, CDR2 ANQGSEA. The CDR3 is 13 residues long. V lost 1 base and J lost 0, with 5 bases in between. CDR3 in DNA: TGCAGCGTTGAAGCGGGGAGCACAGATACGCAGTATTTT. It specifies CSVEAGSTDTQYF.

The CDR3 sequence is CASRTGTRGTDTQYF. CDR3 nucleotides: TGTGCCAGCAGAACCGGGACTAGGGGCACAGATACGCAGTATTTT. This chain uses TRBV6-5 with TRBJ2-3; 8 positions agree with TRBD2. Germline CDR1 and CDR2: MNHEY and SVGAGI. The V gene end was trimmed by 6 bases and the J gene end by 1 base; junction bases not matched to a gene: 6. This CDR3 has 15 residues.

The chain carries TRBV9 and TRBJ2-1; D perhaps matches TRBD1 (6 bases). The V gene's germline CDR1 is SGDLS and CDR2 YYNGEE. V was clipped by 4 bases and J by 4 bases, with 15 bases between them. The CDR3 covers 15 residues. The CDR3 here is CASSTQGHLYNEQFF. For the CDR3, the DNA is TGTGCCAGCAGCACACAGGGCCACCTATACAATGAGCAGTTCTTC.

The chain recombines TRBV27 with TRBJ1-1, with D unclear. Germline CDR1 and CDR2: MNHEY and SMNVEV (reference sequence). V was pared by 3 bases and J by 2 bases, with 19 bases between. CDR3 length: 17 amino acids. The CDR3 DNA reads as TGTGCCAGCAGTTTCGGTGTGGGAATGTGGGAAAACACTGAAGCTTTCTTT. It yields the protein CASSFGVGMWENTEAFF.

The V call is TRBV5-4, the J call TRBJ2-5; D is unclear. There are 12 residues in the CDR3. V lost 2 bases to trimming and J lost 6 bases, with 8 bases between them. CDR1 is SGHNT and CDR2 is YYREEE in the germline V gene (reference sequence). CDR3 sequence (DNA): TGTGCCAGCAGCTTCCCTGAACAGACCCAGTACTTC. Translation gives CASSFPEQTQYF.

The chain couples TRBV5-1 to TRBJ2-7; maybe TRBD1 (6 bases). The CDR3 has 14 residues. Trimming pared 4 bases from V and 11 bases from J, leaving 22 bases between. Germline lookup yields CDR1 SGHRS and CDR2 YFSETQ. Written as DNA, the CDR3 is TGCGCCAGCAGCGTTGGAAGGGACACCCGGGGTAAGTACTTC. Protein product: CASSVGRDTRGKYF.

This chain connects TRBV4-3 to TRBJ1-6; D gene unclear. Germline V CDR1 and CDR2: LGHNA, YSLEER. V was pared by 1 base and J by 10 bases, with 17 bases between. CDR3 length: 16 amino acids. The CDR3 DNA reads as TGCGCCAGCAGCCAAGGGGCGGCGGTCGGGGAGTCACCCCTCCACTTT. The encoded protein is CASSQGAAVGESPLHF.

The gene calls are TRBV7-2 and TRBJ2-7; tentative D call: TRBD2 (6 bases). The germline V and J ends were trimmed by 5 bases and 6 bases, with 23 bases remaining between them. This CDR3 has 16 amino acids. The germline V gene has CDR1 SGHTA and CDR2 FQGNSA. The DNA for the CDR3 is TGTGCCAGCAGCCCCCGGGGACTCCCCAGACGGGTCGAGCAGTACTTC. It encodes CASSPRGLPRRVEQYF. The full variable domain, with the rest looked up from reference TRBV7-2 and TRBJ2-7, is GAGVSQSPSNKVTEKGKDVELRCDPISGHTALYWYRQSLGQGLEFLIYFQGNSAPDKSGLPSDRFSAERTGGSVSTLTIQRTQQEDSAVYLCASSPRGLPRRVEQYFGPGTRLTVT.

The chain uses TRBV7-9 and TRBJ2-6; 7 nucleotides align to TRBD1. The CDR3 is 14 residues long. With 5 bases clipped from V and 4 bases from J, the junction kept 2 bases outside the gene matches. Germline CDR1 SEHNR, CDR2 FQNEAQ (reference sequence). CDR3 in amino acids: CASSTGAGANVLTF. The CDR3 DNA is TGTGCCAGCAGCACAGGGGCCGGGGCCAACGTCCTGACTTTC.

V and J are TRBV19 and TRBJ2-3; TRBD2 matches at 8 bases. The CDR3 runs 16 residues. Germline values: CDR1 LNHDA, CDR2 SQIVND (reference sequence). The trim removed 5 bases at V and 1 base at J, leaving 8 bases unmatched. The CDR3 DNA follows: TGTGCCAGTAGTGTCGGCCGTAGCGGGGGCACAGATACGCAGTATTTT. It codes for CASSVGRSGGTDTQYF.

The V and J genes are TRBV7-2 and TRBJ2-3, with D uncertain. Germline-derived CDR1 and CDR2 are SGHTA and FQGNSA. The CDR3 is 12 amino acids. The V end lost 1 base, the J end lost 8 bases, and 7 bases lay between the germline ends. The CDR3 nucleotides read TGTGCCAGCAGCTTAGTTGATCGTACGCAGTATTTT. It encodes CASSLVDRTQYF.

This clone was observed a few times. The chain employs TRBV2 and TRBJ1-5, with TRBD1 identical over 8 bases. Germline values: CDR1 SNHLY, CDR2 FYNNEI. Germline trimming cut 6 bases from V and 4 bases from J; bases unmatched to any gene: 2. The CDR3 loop spans 13 amino acids. CDR3 DNA: TGTGCCAGCAGAGGACAGGGAAATCAGCCCCAGCATTTT. Protein sequence: CASRGQGNQPQHF.